The next 25 T cell receptor beta chains were all read from a single sample in a study of shared clonotypes between healthy human individuals. Using immunoSEQ multiplex PCR, the repertoire was profiled, and TCRdb retains in-frame clones only, with some absent. The table lists about 1 million clones, around 75% of them singletons. Sequencing was done on a sample of memory CD4+ T cells sorted from blood. Subset here: CD45RA-negative fraction. These TCRs come from a man between 18 and 29 years old in good health.

The CDR3 region is CASSLDPHQPQHF. CDR3 DNA sequence: TGTGCCAGCAGCTTGGACCCTCATCAGCCCCAGCATTTT. The chain joins TRBV5-6 to TRBJ1-5; D unclear. From germline, CDR1 is SGHDT and CDR2 YYEEEE. This CDR3 is built from 13 residues. The ends were cut back, 0 bases at V and 5 bases at J, with 6 bases in the middle.

The rearrangement joins TRBV25-1 to TRBJ2-7; D unclear. With 3 bases removed from V and 3 bases from J, the gap between germline ends came to 9 bases. CDR3 length: 13 amino acids. Germline V gene sequence: CDR1 MGHDK, CDR2 SYGVNS. The CDR3, as DNA: TGTGCCAGCAGTGATAATTCCATCTACGAGCAGTACTTC. This translates into CASSDNSIYEQYF.

The rearrangement links TRBV6-6 to TRBJ1-6; a possible D gene is TRBD1 (5 bases). V lost 2 bases and J lost 9, with 14 bases in between. The CDR3 has 15 residues. The germline CDR1 and CDR2 sequences are MNHNY and SVGAGI (reference sequence). The CDR3: CASSYGQGGGSPLHF. CDR3 DNA: TGTGCCAGCAGTTACGGGCAGGGCGGCGGTTCACCCCTCCACTTT.

The CDR3 sequence is CASSGTGKDDIQYF. DNA for the CDR3: TGTGCCAGCAGTGGGACAGGGAAAGATGACATTCAGTACTTC. The chain carries TRBV6-1 and TRBJ2-4; 8 bases are a match to TRBD1. Germline V gene lookup returns CDR1 MNHNS and CDR2 SASEGT. J lost 8 bases, V lost 4 bases, and 7 bases had no gene match. The CDR3 is 14 amino acids.

This clone was seen ten or more times. The chain recombines TRBV10-1 with TRBJ2-7; no firm D call. Trimming took off 8 bases at V and 7 bases at J, with 9 bases between the two ends. The CDR3 extends over 10 amino acids. Germline assignment: CDR1 WNHNN and CDR2 SYGVQD (reference sequence). CDR3 amino acids: CASGMREQYF. DNA of the CDR3: TGCGCCAGCGGGATGCGGGAGCAGTACTTC.

The rearrangement links TRBV7-2 to TRBJ2-5; 11 nucleotides align to TRBD2. J gave up 4 bases and V 2 bases, and 6 bases lay outside the gene matches. The V gene's germline CDR1 is SGHTA and CDR2 FQGNSA. The length of the CDR3 is 16 residues. CDR3 sequence reads: CASSLRGTSGRETQYF. CDR3 coding DNA: TGTGCCAGCAGCTTACGTGGGACTAGCGGTCGAGAGACCCAGTACTTC.

A few counts support this clone. The same CDR3 arises from other DNA sequences in this sample as well. The chain combines TRBV2 with TRBJ1-5; unclear D gene. CDR3 length: 14 residues. The V gene's germline CDR1 is SNHLY and CDR2 FYNNEI. Trimming pared 4 bases from V and 0 bases from J, leaving 7 bases between. The CDR3 sequence is CASSGTISNQPQHF. CDR3 coding DNA: TGTGCCAGCAGTGGTACAATTAGCAATCAGCCCCAGCATTTT.

This chain connects TRBV11-2 to TRBJ2-1; TRBD2 aligns across 10 bases. V shed 5 bases, J shed 3 bases, and the junction held 1 base outside the gene matches. Germline V gene data show CDR1 as SGHAT and CDR2 as FQNNGV. The CDR3 has 14 amino acids. Here the CDR3 DNA reads TGTGCCAGCAGCGTAGCGGGAGGCTACAATGAGCAGTTCTTC. Translated, it gives CASSVAGGYNEQFF.

This clone was counted only a few times. A much bigger clone sits one base away, suggesting this may be a read error. The rearrangement links TRBV7-2 to TRBJ1-1; D remains unclear. The CDR3 has 13 residues. The V end lost 4 bases, the J end lost 1 base, and 7 bases lay between the germline ends. Germline V gene sequence: CDR1 SGHTA, CDR2 FQGNSA. The CDR3 DNA is TGTGCCAGCAGCTCCCGCCCGAACACTGAAGCTTTCTTT. Translated, it gives CASSSRPNTEAFF.

V and J are TRBV11-2 and TRBJ1-1; D unresolved. The CDR3 has 16 amino acids. The germline CDR1 and CDR2 sequences are SGHAT and FQNNGV. The V gene lost 4 bases and the J gene lost 1 base, with 16 bases spanning the gap. This CDR3 is CASSSVAETGNTEAFF. The DNA for the CDR3 is TGTGCCAGCAGCTCCGTGGCGGAAACCGGGAACACTGAAGCTTTCTTT. The variable domain in full, with the rest retrieved from reference TRBV11-2 and TRBJ1-1, is EAGVAQSPRYKIIEKRQSVAFWCNPISGHATLYWYQQILGQGPKLLIQFQNNGVVDDSQLPKDRFSAERLKGVDSTLKIQPAKLEDSAVYLCASSSVAETGNTEAFFGQGTRLTVV.

This clone was recorded a few times. The chain uses TRBV6-6 and TRBJ1-4; D might be TRBD1 (5 bases). There are 15 residues in the CDR3. Germline V lookup: CDR1 MNHNY, CDR2 SVGAGI (reference sequence). The V end lost 5 bases, the J end lost 7 bases, and 17 bases lay between the germline ends. CDR3: CASSKSGGSVEKLFF. In nucleotides, the CDR3 is TGTGCCAGCAGTAAAAGCGGGGGTTCGGTTGAAAAACTGTTTTTT.

The rearrangement links TRBV30 to TRBJ2-7; no clear D. The V gene's germline CDR1 is GTSNPN and CDR2 SVGIG (reference sequence). The CDR3 is 11 residues long. This CDR3 reads CAHRRVYEQYF. As DNA, the CDR3 is TGTGCTCACAGACGAGTTTACGAGCAGTACTTC.

This clone has only a few counts. This chain links TRBV5-6 with TRBJ2-1; D may match TRBD1 or TRBD2 (6 bases each). CDR1 is SGHDT and CDR2 is YYEEEE in the germline V gene. Trimming removed 0 bases at V and 9 bases at J, with 13 bases between. The CDR3 extends over 14 amino acids. DNA for the CDR3: TGTGCCAGCAGCTTGGGTGCCAGGGGAGGTGAGCAGTTCTTC. Its protein is CASSLGARGGEQFF.

This clone has only one observation. CDR3 in amino acids: CASTKRGQLYGYTF. As DNA, the CDR3 is TGTGCCAGTACCAAGAGGGGACAGCTCTATGGCTACACCTTC. V gene TRBV19 combines with J gene TRBJ1-2, with 7 positions matching TRBD1. Germline trimming cut 7 bases from V and 4 bases from J; bases unmatched to any gene: 9. The CDR3 sequence is 14 residues long. CDR1 is LNHDA and CDR2 is SQIVND in the germline V gene (reference sequence).

This chain connects TRBV19 to TRBJ1-5, with 7 bases fitting TRBD1. This CDR3 spans 15 amino acids. Per the germline V gene, CDR1 is LNHDA and CDR2 is SQIVND (reference sequence). With V trimmed by 5 bases and J by 5 bases, 9 bases remained unmatched. CDR3 sequence reads: CASSSGTVHYQPQHF. The CDR3 nucleotides are TGTGCCAGTAGTTCCGGGACAGTACACTATCAGCCCCAGCATTTT. The complete variable domain, with remaining parts taken from reference TRBV19 and TRBJ1-5, reads DGGITQSPKYLFRKEGQNVTLSCEQNLNHDAMYWYRQDPGQGLRLIYYSQIVNDFQKGDIAEGYSVSREKKESFPLTVTSAQKNPTAFYLCASSSGTVHYQPQHFGDGTRLSIL.

The V gene is TRBV11-2, the J gene TRBJ1-1, with unresolved D. The germline V and J ends were trimmed by 3 bases and 1 base, with 6 bases remaining between them. Germline CDR1 reads SGHAT; CDR2 reads FQNNGV. The CDR3 consists of 13 residues. The CDR3 sequence: CASSFSANTEAFF. Here the CDR3 DNA reads TGTGCCAGCAGCTTCAGTGCGAACACTGAAGCTTTCTTT. The whole variable domain, filled in from reference TRBV11-2 and TRBJ1-1, reads EAGVAQSPRYKIIEKRQSVAFWCNPISGHATLYWYQQILGQGPKLLIQFQNNGVVDDSQLPKDRFSAERLKGVDSTLKIQPAKLEDSAVYLCASSFSANTEAFFGQGTRLTVV.

The chain carries TRBV6-5 and TRBJ2-5; D unclear. The CDR3 totals 11 residues. Germline assignment: CDR1 MNHEY and CDR2 SVGAGI. The V gene lost 5 bases and the J gene lost 5 bases, with 6 bases spanning the gap. The CDR3 protein is CASSVAETQYF. The CDR3 region has the DNA TGTGCCAGCAGTGTTGCCGAGACCCAGTACTTC.

The rearrangement links TRBV4-1 to TRBJ2-2, with 8 bases lining up with TRBD2. Trimming cost V 0 bases and J 5 bases; bases outside gene matches: 8. This CDR3 has 17 residues. Germline V gene data show CDR1 as MGHRA and CDR2 as YSYEKL. The CDR3 DNA reads TGCGCCAGCAGCCAAGATACCGGGAGGGCACTTACCGGGGAGCTGTTTTTT. The encoded protein is CASSQDTGRALTGELFF.

V is TRBV11-2 and J is TRBJ2-3; 11 bases are a match to TRBD2. CDR1 and CDR2 from the germline V gene are SGHAT and FQNNGV. J gave up 1 base and V 5 bases, and 8 bases lay outside the gene matches. This CDR3 has 17 residues. The CDR3: CASSRGGTSGRTDTQYF. The CDR3, as DNA: TGTGCCAGCAGCCGGGGCGGGACTAGCGGTCGCACAGATACGCAGTATTTT.

The chain combines TRBV6-4 with TRBJ1-1; TRBD1 might be the D (5 bases). Germline CDR1 is MRHNA and CDR2 is SNTAGT. V dropped 10 bases and J dropped 2 bases, with 14 bases sitting between them. The CDR3 is 13 amino acids. The chain's CDR3 is CATNGQGNTEAFF. CDR3 sequence (DNA): TGTGCCACTAACGGGCAGGGAAACACTGAAGCTTTCTTT.

This chain uses TRBV6-5 with TRBJ2-1, with 11 positions matching TRBD2. Germline V gene sequence: CDR1 MNHEY, CDR2 SVGAGI. The J segment lost 6 bases and the V segment lost 8 bases, leaving 6 bases of the junction unmatched. There are 14 residues in the CDR3. This CDR3 reads CASVAGGPGNEQFF. For the CDR3, the DNA is TGTGCCAGCGTAGCGGGAGGGCCGGGCAATGAGCAGTTCTTC.

The chain uses TRBV4-3 and TRBJ2-2; D uncertain. Germline CDR1 LGHNA, CDR2 YSLEER. Trimming removed 1 base from V and 3 bases from J, with 6 bases in between. This CDR3 is built from 14 residues. CDR3 nucleotides: TGCGCCAGCAGCCAAGTTACGGACACCGGGGAGCTGTTTTTT. It codes for CASSQVTDTGELFF.

The rearrangement links TRBV4-3 to TRBJ2-3, with a possible D match to TRBD2 (6 bases). CDR1 is LGHNA and CDR2 is YSLEER in the germline V gene. The V end was cut by 1 base, the J end by 3 bases, with 14 bases between. The CDR3 spans 16 residues. CDR3 nucleotides: TGCGCCAGCAGCCAAGGGGACTCTTATCGGACAGATACGCAGTATTTT. It encodes CASSQGDSYRTDTQYF.

About this clone itself: An end of the junction differs from the germline gene, which may be a read error. The rearrangement uses TRBV6-4 and TRBJ1-4; D remains ambiguous. Germline assignment: CDR1 MRHNA and CDR2 SNTAGT. The CDR3 sequence is 10 residues long. The CDR3, as DNA: TGTGCCAGCACCGGGTTGGTGTTCGTTTTT. Translating gives CASTGLVFVF.

The sample holds one count of this clone. This rearrangement joins TRBV5-4 to TRBJ2-5; D may be TRBD1 (6 bases). The germline gives CDR1 SGHNT, CDR2 YYREEE (reference sequence). The CDR3 length is 16 residues. V was cut by 1 base and J by 1 base, with 14 bases left in between. As DNA, the CDR3 is TGTGCCAGCAGCTTGATACAACTACAGGGCCAAGAGACCCAGTACTTC. Protein sequence: CASSLIQLQGQETQYF. The full variable domain, rest sourced from reference TRBV5-4 and TRBJ2-5, is ETGVTQSPTHLIKTRGQQVTLRCSSQSGHNTVSWYQQALGQGPQFIFQYYREEENGRGNFPPRFSGLQFPNYSSELNVNALELDDSALYLCASSLIQLQGQETQYFGPGTRLLVL.